This T cell receptor beta chain was sequenced in a study of blood T cell repertoires in COVID-19 (dated by TCRdb to between 2020 and 2021). Regarding the study in general: Samples covering the acute and convalescent phases of COVID-19 were provided by collaborators in the United States, Italy and Spain. A de-identified subject ID, COVID-19 status, age in years and sex were almost always included in the sample metadata. The material from the prospective study consisted of cDNA or gDNA derived from T cells, B-cell-depleted T cells, or PBMCs. HLA class I and class II types, where available, came from metadata supplied by the sample provider rather than from assay-based typing. The dataset comprised deeply sampled blood TCRbeta repertoires from subjects exposed to, actively infected with, or recovered from COVID-19. Samples were obtained from the ongoing ImmuneRACE study (first 160 participants) and from some 1,200 subjects provided by 6 global collaborators. A freely available public database, intended as a resource for researchers studying the immune response to SARS-CoV-2, is where the repertoires were released.

The CDR3, from cysteine to phenylalanine, totals 15 residues. Only CDR3 DNA is held: 45 bases, read in frame from base 1. According to the germline V gene, CDR1 reads SGHDT and CDR2 reads YYEEEE. Trimmed from V: 4 bases; trimmed from J: 4 bases; junction bases lacking a gene match: 7. General conclusions and limits of the study: The quantity of clinical and demographic metadata differed by source and by participant and was supplied without curation.

TCRbeta CDR3 regions were amplified from genomic DNA by means of the immunoSEQ Assay, a bias-controlled multiplex PCR. Turning to the authors' computational methods: The number of nucleated cells in each sample was estimated from the amplification of reference gene primers within the assay. To quantify the absolute abundance of each unique TCRbeta CDR3 rearrangement, sequence reads were collapsed and filtered. For each sample, productive Simpson clonality was calculated as the square root of Simpson's diversity index across productive rearrangements. TCRdb took this table from immuneACCESS and kept in-frame rearrangements with V and J called. Such tables lack part of the clones; where checked against another copy, unresolved V genes explain under half of the gap, and the rest is unexplained. From that table come the V and J calls and clone size; the DNA was used to work out D and trimming. The sample table shows roughly 39,000 clones, and more than 80% are seen once. The ten largest account for 3.5% to 4.5% of the sample.

In the case of this clone: What this receptor recognizes is not known. Base qualities are not recorded, but no much larger clone differs from it by a single base.

Collaborating institutions collected whole blood in K2EDTA tubes following their own protocols. For TCRbeta analysis, collaborators shipped samples in one of three forms: frozen whole blood, isolated PBMCs, or DNA extracted from either of those sample types. Specimen: peripheral blood. This clonotype was obtained from a man in his fifties or sixties with acute or convalescent COVID-19. Rearrangement joined TRBV5-6 to TRBJ1-5; 8 middle bases align to TRBD1. The DNA reads as follows: TGTGCCAGCAGCAAAACGGACAGGGATAATCAGCCCCAGCATTTT. The translation is CASSKTDRDNQPQHF.